The 8 T cell receptor beta chains reported below all come from one sample, sequenced in a study of T cell responses to AZD1222 COVID-19 vaccine (dated by TCRdb to the early 2020s). The library relied on the immunoSEQ multiplex PCR assay. TCRdb carries this immuneACCESS record with in-frame sequences only. Its versions omit some clonotypes, under half of them owing to an unresolved V gene in the studies checked, with the rest unexplained. In this sample the table shows fewer than 200,000 clones, about nine tenths of which occur a single time. The ten biggest clones cover more than 1.5% of the sample. The intended sense of this specimen's time point label: baseline before first vaccination. The sequencing used peripheral blood, collected on day 0 of AZD1222 vaccination. The receptor source for this set is an adult in good health.

V gene TRBV11-2 combines with J gene TRBJ1-2; 10 bases line up with TRBD1. V was pared by 4 bases and J by 6 bases, with 5 bases of the junction left unmatched. Germline values: CDR1 SGHAT, CDR2 FQNNGV. This CDR3 is built from 14 residues. DNA of the CDR3: TGTGCCAGCAGCTCTGTCGGACAGGGGGATGGCTACACCTTC. Its translation: CASSSVGQGDGYTF.

This clone was seen only a few times. As DNA, the CDR3 is TGTGCCAGCTCACTTATCCAGAATCGAGCTTTCTTT. Translation: CASSLIQNRAFF. The chain joins TRBV18 to TRBJ1-1; D gene unclear. CDR1 is KGHSH, CDR2 LQKENI, per germline. With 4 bases removed from V and 10 bases from J, the gap between germline ends came to 13 bases. The CDR3 sequence is 12 residues long.

The sample holds one count of this clone. The chain recombines TRBV5-1 with TRBJ1-2; the D is unclear. Germline CDR1 reads SGHRS; CDR2 reads YFSETQ. Trimming removed 0 bases from V and 0 bases from J, with 6 bases in between. This CDR3 is built from 14 residues. The CDR3 protein is CASSLVSTNYGYTF. CDR3 nucleotides: TGCGCCAGCAGCTTGGTCAGTACTAACTATGGCTACACCTTC.

CDR3 nucleotide sequence: TGTGCCAGCAGCCTAGACTTCAATGAGCAGTTCTTC. Residues: CASSLDFNEQFF. The chain combines TRBV7-9 with TRBJ2-1; no firm D call. The CDR3 spans 12 residues. The germline V and J ends were trimmed by 5 bases and 6 bases, with 8 bases remaining between them. Looked up from germline, CDR1 is SEHNR and CDR2 is FQNEAQ (reference sequence).

This clone has just one count. This sequence joins TRBV7-2 and TRBJ1-4, with D perhaps matching TRBD1 (6 bases). Germline V CDR1 and CDR2: SGHTA, FQGNSA. The length of the CDR3 is 16 residues. V dropped 4 bases and J dropped 6 bases, with 18 bases sitting between them. This chain's CDR3 is CASSYRHQGSYEKLFF. The CDR3, as DNA: TGTGCCAGCAGCTATAGGCACCAGGGGAGCTATGAAAAACTGTTTTTT.

The chain is built from TRBV7-9 and TRBJ2-5; TRBD2 is a possible D gene (6 bases). The CDR3 covers 18 residues. Trimming took 5 bases from V and 5 from J, leaving 27 bases between them. Germline CDR1 reads SEHNR; CDR2 reads FQNEAQ (reference sequence). CDR3 sequence: CASSVRDSFQGLGETQYF. DNA for the CDR3: TGTGCCAGCAGCGTCCGGGACTCCTTTCAGGGCTTGGGGGAGACCCAGTACTTC.

This clone occurred once. The chain joins TRBV5-1 to TRBJ1-2, with D uncertain. Germline CDR1 and CDR2: SGHRS and YFSETQ. The V end was cut by 3 bases, the J end by 2 bases, with 8 bases between. This CDR3 has 13 amino acids. CDR3 loop: CASSWTENYGYTF. The CDR3 bases are TGCGCCAGCAGCTGGACGGAGAACTATGGCTACACCTTC.

The rearrangement uses TRBV7-6 and TRBJ1-6; D may be TRBD1 (6 bases). CDR1 and CDR2 from the germline V gene are SGHVS and FNYEAQ. There are 16 residues in the CDR3. V was shortened by 5 bases and J by 0 bases, with 11 bases between the two germline ends. CDR3 amino acids: CASSLDSSSYNSPLHF. The CDR3, as DNA: TGTGCCAGCAGCCTGGACAGTAGCTCCTATAATTCACCCCTCCACTTT.